Below, 3 T cell receptor beta chains from the same sample are listed, as sequenced in a study of T cell responses to AZD1222 COVID-19 vaccine. Profiling relied on immunoSEQ multiplex PCR, and the TCRdb table lists in-frame clones only, not all of them. The repertoire holds about 120,000 clones, with under 95% as singletons. The sequenced sample was peripheral blood, obtained 28 days after the second AZD1222 dose. The receptors here all came from an adult who received the AZD1222 COVID-19 vaccine.

This rearrangement joins TRBV6-6 to TRBJ2-5; tentatively, D is TRBD1 (5 bases). The CDR3 length is 13 residues. From germline, CDR1 is MNHNY and CDR2 SVGAGI (reference sequence). V lost 2 bases and J lost 4, with 8 bases in between. The chain's CDR3 is CASSYGQLETQYF. CDR3 in DNA: TGTGCCAGCAGTTACGGACAATTAGAGACCCAGTACTTC.

This chain links TRBV6-5 with TRBJ1-4; D call uncertain. In germline, CDR1 is MNHEY, CDR2 SVGAGI. The CDR3 extends over 14 amino acids. The V end lost 0 bases, the J end lost 5 bases, and 7 bases lay between the germline ends. CDR3 amino acids: CASSYSETNEKLFF. For the CDR3, the DNA is TGTGCCAGCAGTTACTCGGAAACAAATGAAAAACTGTTTTTT.

CDR3 in amino acids: CASSLGYHRGPYNEQFF. Written as DNA, the CDR3 is TGTGCCAGCAGTTTGGGATATCACAGGGGGCCCTACAATGAGCAGTTCTTC. This chain connects TRBV28 to TRBJ2-1; 9 bases fit TRBD1. Germline-derived CDR1 and CDR2 are MDHEN and SYDVKM. V lost 3 bases, J lost 2 bases, and 8 bases stayed unmatched. The CDR3 totals 17 residues.